This T cell receptor beta chain emerged from a study of beta chain features in type 1 diabetes. Overall study context: On cell yields, gender and age, patients and healthy donors were similar.

cDNA synthesis used the whole RNA isolate, giving expressed TCRB sequences. The method was immunoSEQ multiplex PCR; TCRdb's version includes in-frame clones alone and lacks a portion of them. The profile covers 300,000 to 400,000 clones, with roughly 14% appearing a single time and roughly 0.015% taken by the ten largest. Germline lookup yields CDR1 KGHSH and CDR2 LQKENI. V was cut by 4 bases and J by 4 bases, with 11 bases left in between. This CDR3 is built from 13 residues. With regard to this clone: Its antigen is as yet unknown.

Overall study findings and caveats: VDJ junctions from patients with type 1 diabetes contained fewer insertions and more deletions. Within each of all four CD4+ subsets, Type 1 diabetes patients had TCRB CDR3s that were moderately but significantly shorter.

Sequencing was done on a sample of naive CD4+ T cells from blood. The chain joins TRBV18 to TRBJ2-7; D may be TRBD1 (6 bases). The clonotype originates from a woman aged 18 to 35 with type 1 diabetes. The CDR3 coding sequence is TGTGCCAGCTCACTGGTAGACAGGTACGAGCAGTACGTC. The encoded protein is CASSLVDRYEQYV.